The clone carrying this TCR beta chain has more than one count but fewer than ten. This sample stems from a study of blood T cells in healthy people across ages. CDR3 size: 22 residues. Germline V gene sequence: CDR1 ENHRY, CDR2 SYGVKD. V was pared by 2 bases and J by 4 bases, with 19 bases of the junction left unmatched. The authors ran a second PCR of about 7 to 11 cycles using a sample-barcoded 5' primer and a J-beta primer mix. Each CDR3 protein gets one entry after TCRdb re-called the 5' RACE reads with MiXCR. The sample lists over 700,000 distinct CDR3 sequences, roughly 50% seen once, with about 42% in the top ten.

This chain joins TRBV10-3 and TRBJ2-1; 14 bases align to TRBD2. The TCR sequence derives from a man older than 75 in good health. Sequenced input: blood. The CDR3 is CAISELDLGAGTSGSSYNEQFF. CDR3 DNA sequence: TGTGCCATCAGTGAGCTCGATTTAGGGGCCGGGACTAGCGGGAGTTCGTACAATGAGCAGTTCTTC.